The text below deals with one TCR beta chain. The repertoire was sequenced with immunoSEQ multiplex PCR; TCRdb's copy has only in-frame clones and lacks some. The sample lists 65,000 to 100,000 clones; almost 90% were seen once. The source of the sample is a study of T cell responses to AZD1222 COVID-19 vaccine. The CDR3 has 16 residues. Germline V gene sequence: CDR1 SGHDN, CDR2 FVKESK. The junction had 5 bases not matched to a gene; V was cut back by 0 bases and J by 4 bases. This material consisted of peripheral blood, taken 28 days after the second AZD1222 dose. The J gene is TRBJ2-1, the V gene TRBV14; 8 bases are shared with TRBD2. The source of this sequence is an adult who received the AZD1222 COVID-19 vaccine. The CDR3 sequence is CASSQEVAGPYNEQFF. DNA of the CDR3: TGTGCCAGCAGCCAAGAGGTAGCGGGACCTTACAATGAGCAGTTCTTC.